This T cell receptor beta chain was identified in a study of cytomegalovirus exposure and HLA in healthy donors. 13 Jbeta primers and 60 Vbeta primers were used for the PCR. Profiled with immunoSEQ multiplex PCR; TCRdb holds only in-frame clones, not every one. Found here are some 150,000 clones, 77% of them singletons; the top ten hold roughly 1.7%. Broader study findings: It was shown in a later analysis that HLA-associated TCR beta chains were more clonally expanded than other, equally common chains.

This CDR3 contains 14 residues. Trimming stripped 0 bases from V and 0 bases from J, with 5 bases between. Germline CDR1 reads SNHLY; CDR2 reads FYNNEI. This clone was detected only a few times. The target antigen is unknown. This receptor was taken from a woman aged 25 to 39 in good health and CMV-seronegative. This rearrangement joins TRBV2 to TRBJ1-1; D gene uncertain. Sample: PBMCs. The CDR3 sequence is CASSEARVNTEAFF. DNA for the CDR3: TGTGCCAGCAGTGAAGCGCGGGTGAACACTGAAGCTTTCTTT.